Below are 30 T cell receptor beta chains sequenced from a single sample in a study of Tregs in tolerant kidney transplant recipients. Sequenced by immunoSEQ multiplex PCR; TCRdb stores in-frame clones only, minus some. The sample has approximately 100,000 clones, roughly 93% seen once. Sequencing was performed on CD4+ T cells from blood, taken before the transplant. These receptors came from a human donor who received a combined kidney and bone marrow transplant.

CDR3 nucleotides: TGTGCCAGCAGCACGAGACAGGGGGCAAGGGAAAAACTGTTTTTT. It translates to CASSTRQGAREKLFF. This sequence joins TRBV13 and TRBJ1-4; the match to TRBD1 covers 10 bases. The junction had 8 bases not matched to a gene; V was cut back by 5 bases and J by 8 bases. The germline V gene has CDR1 PRHDT and CDR2 FYEKMQ (reference sequence). CDR3 length: 15 amino acids. The complete variable domain, with remaining parts taken from reference TRBV13 and TRBJ1-4, reads AAGVIQSPRHLIKEKRETATLKCYPIPRHDTVYWYQQGPGQDPQFLISFYEKMQSDKGSIPDRFSAQQFSDYHSELNMSSLELGDSALYFCASSTRQGAREKLFFGSGTQLSVL.

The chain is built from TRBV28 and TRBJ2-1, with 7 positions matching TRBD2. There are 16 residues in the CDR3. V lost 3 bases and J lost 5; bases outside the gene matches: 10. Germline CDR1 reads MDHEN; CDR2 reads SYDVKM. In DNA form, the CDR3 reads TGTGCCAGCAGTTTCTCCCCGGGGGAGGGACACAATGAGCAGTTCTTC. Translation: CASSFSPGEGHNEQFF.

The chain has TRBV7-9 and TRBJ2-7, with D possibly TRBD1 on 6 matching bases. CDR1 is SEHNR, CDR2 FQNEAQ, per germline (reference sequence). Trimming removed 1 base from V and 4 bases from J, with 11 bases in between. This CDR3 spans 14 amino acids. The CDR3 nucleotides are TGTGCCAGCAGCTTAGGGGGGCCGAGGTACGAGCAGTACTTC. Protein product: CASSLGGPRYEQYF.

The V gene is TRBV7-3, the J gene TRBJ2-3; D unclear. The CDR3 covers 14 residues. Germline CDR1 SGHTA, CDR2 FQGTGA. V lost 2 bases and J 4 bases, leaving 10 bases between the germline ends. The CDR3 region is CASSLLSAADTQYF. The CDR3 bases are TGTGCCAGCAGCTTACTAAGCGCTGCAGATACGCAGTATTTT.

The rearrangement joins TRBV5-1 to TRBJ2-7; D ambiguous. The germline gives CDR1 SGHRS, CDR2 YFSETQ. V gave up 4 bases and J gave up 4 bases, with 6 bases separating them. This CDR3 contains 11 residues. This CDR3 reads CASSHAYEQYF. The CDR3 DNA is TGCGCCAGCAGCCACGCGTACGAGCAGTACTTC.

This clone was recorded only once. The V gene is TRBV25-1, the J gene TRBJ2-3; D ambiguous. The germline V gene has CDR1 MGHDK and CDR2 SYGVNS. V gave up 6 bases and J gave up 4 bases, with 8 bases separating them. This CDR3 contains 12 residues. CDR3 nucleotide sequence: TGTGCCAGCAGGACTCTGGCAGATACGCAGTATTTT. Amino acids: CASRTLADTQYF.

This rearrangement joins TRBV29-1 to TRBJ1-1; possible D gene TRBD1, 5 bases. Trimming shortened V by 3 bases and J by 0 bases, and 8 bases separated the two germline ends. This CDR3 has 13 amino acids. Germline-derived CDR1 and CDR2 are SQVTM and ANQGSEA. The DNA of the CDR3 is TGCAGCGTTGAGCGACAGTTGAACACTGAAGCTTTCTTT. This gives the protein CSVERQLNTEAFF.

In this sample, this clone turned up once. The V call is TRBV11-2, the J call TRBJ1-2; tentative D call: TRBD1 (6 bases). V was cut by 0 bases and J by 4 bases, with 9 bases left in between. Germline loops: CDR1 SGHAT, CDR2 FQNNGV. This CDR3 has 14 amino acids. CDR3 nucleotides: TGTGCCAGCAGCTTAGATGGGGACATCTATGGCTACACCTTC. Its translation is CASSLDGDIYGYTF.

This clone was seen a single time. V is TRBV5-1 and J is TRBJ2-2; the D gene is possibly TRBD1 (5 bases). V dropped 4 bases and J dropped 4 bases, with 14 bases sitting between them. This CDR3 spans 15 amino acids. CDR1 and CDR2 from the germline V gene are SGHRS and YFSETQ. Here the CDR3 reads CASSQTVFGTGELFF. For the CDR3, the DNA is TGCGCCAGCAGCCAGACAGTTTTCGGCACCGGGGAGCTGTTTTTT. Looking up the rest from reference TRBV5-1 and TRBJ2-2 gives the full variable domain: KAGVTQTPRYLIKTRGQQVTLSCSPISGHRSVSWYQQTPGQGLQFLFEYFSETQRNKGNFPGRFSGRQFSNSRSEMNVSTLELGDSALYLCASSQTVFGTGELFFGEGSRLTVL.

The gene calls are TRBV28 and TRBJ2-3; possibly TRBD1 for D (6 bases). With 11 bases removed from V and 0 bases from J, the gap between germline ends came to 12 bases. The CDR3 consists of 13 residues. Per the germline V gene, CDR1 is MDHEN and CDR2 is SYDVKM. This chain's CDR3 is CAPHRDSTDTQYF. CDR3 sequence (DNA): TGTGCCCCTCACAGGGATAGCACAGATACGCAGTATTTT.

CDR3 DNA: TGTGCCAGCAGCCACCTAGGACAGGGGGAGTACCTCTCCTACGAGCAGTACTTC. It yields the protein CASSHLGQGEYLSYEQYF. J is TRBJ2-5 and V is TRBV4-2; 10 nucleotides match TRBD1. Near its end, the DNA agrees better with TRBJ2-7, so the J call may be wrong. There are 18 residues in the CDR3. Germline loops: CDR1 LGHNA, CDR2 YNFKEQ.

The CDR3 DNA reads TGCGCCAGCAGCTTGACCCTGACAGGACTGAACACTGAAGCTTTCTTT. It is translated as CASSLTLTGLNTEAFF. This chain connects TRBV5-1 to TRBJ1-1, with TRBD1 as a possible D gene (6 bases). Trimming pared 1 base from V and 0 bases from J, leaving 13 bases between. The germline gives CDR1 SGHRS, CDR2 YFSETQ. The CDR3 covers 16 residues.

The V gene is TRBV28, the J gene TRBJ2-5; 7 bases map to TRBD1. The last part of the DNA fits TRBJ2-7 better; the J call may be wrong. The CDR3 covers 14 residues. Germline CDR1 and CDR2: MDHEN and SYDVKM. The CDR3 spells CASSRGQVYNEQYF. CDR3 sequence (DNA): TGTGCCAGCAGCCGCGGACAGGTCTACAACGAGCAGTACTTC.

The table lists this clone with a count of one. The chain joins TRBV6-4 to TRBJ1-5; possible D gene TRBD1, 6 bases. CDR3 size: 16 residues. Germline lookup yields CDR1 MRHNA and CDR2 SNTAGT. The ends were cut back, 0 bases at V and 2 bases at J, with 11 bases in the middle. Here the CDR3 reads CASSDSGGGGNQPQHF. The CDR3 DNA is TGTGCCAGCAGTGACTCAGGGGGGGGTGGCAATCAGCCCCAGCATTTT.

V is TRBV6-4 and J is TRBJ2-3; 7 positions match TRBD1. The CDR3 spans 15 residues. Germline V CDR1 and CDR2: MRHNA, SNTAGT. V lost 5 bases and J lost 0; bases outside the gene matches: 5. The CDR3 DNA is TGTGCCAGCAGTATTACAGGGGAAAGCACAGATACGCAGTATTTT. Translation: CASSITGESTDTQYF.

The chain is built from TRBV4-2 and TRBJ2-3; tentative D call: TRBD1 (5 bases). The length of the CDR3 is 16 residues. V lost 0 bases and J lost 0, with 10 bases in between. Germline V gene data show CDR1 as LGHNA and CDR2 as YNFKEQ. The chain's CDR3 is CASSQDLGLSTDTQYF. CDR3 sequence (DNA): TGTGCCAGCAGCCAAGATTTGGGGCTTAGCACAGATACGCAGTATTTT.

In DNA form, the CDR3 reads TGTGCCAGCAGTCTGGGGGCCGTCACAGATACGCAGTATTTT. This encodes CASSLGAVTDTQYF. The chain employs TRBV7-3 and TRBJ2-3; TRBD1 might be the D (6 bases). V dropped 6 bases and J dropped 2 bases, with 12 bases sitting between them. CDR3 length equals 14 residues. Germline CDR1 is SGHTA and CDR2 is FQGTGA. Using reference TRBV7-3 and TRBJ2-3 for the parts outside the CDR3, the full variable domain is GAGVSQTPSNKVTEKGKYVELRCDPISGHTALYWYRQSLGQGPEFLIYFQGTGAADDSGLPNDRFFAVRPEGSVSTLKIQRTERGDSAVYLCASSLGAVTDTQYFGPGTRLTVL.

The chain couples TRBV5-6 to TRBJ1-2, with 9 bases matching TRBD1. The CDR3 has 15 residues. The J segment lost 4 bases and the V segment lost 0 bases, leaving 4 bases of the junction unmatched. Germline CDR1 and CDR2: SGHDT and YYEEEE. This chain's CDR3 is CASSLGTGVTYGYTF. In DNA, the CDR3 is TGTGCCAGCAGCTTGGGGACAGGGGTGACCTATGGCTACACCTTC. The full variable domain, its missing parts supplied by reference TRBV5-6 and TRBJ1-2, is DAGVTQSPTHLIKTRGQQVTLRCSPKSGHDTVSWYQQALGQGPQFIFQYYEEEERQRGNFPDRFSGHQFPNYSSELNVNALLLGDSALYLCASSLGTGVTYGYTFGSGTRLTVV.

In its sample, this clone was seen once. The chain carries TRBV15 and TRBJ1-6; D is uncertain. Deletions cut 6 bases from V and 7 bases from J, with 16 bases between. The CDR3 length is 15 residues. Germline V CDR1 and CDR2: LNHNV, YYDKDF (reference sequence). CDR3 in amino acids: CATRKGHGANSPLHF. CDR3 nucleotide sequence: TGTGCCACCAGGAAAGGTCACGGAGCAAATTCACCCCTCCACTTT.

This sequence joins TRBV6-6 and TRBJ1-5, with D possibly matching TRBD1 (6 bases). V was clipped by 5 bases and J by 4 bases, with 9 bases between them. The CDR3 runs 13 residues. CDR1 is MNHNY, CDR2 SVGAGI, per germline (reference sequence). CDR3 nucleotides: TGTGCCAGCAGTACCCAGGGGAATCAGCCCCAGCATTTT. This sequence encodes CASSTQGNQPQHF.

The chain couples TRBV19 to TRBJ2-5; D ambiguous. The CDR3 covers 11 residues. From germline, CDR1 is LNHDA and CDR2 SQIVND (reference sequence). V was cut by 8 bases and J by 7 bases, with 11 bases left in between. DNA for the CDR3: TGTGCCAGTGGTGAGAGTGGGACCCAGTACTTC. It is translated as CASGESGTQYF.

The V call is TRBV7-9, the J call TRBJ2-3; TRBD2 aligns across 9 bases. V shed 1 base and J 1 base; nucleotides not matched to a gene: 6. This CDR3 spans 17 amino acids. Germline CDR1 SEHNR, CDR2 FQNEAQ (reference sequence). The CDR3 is CASSLGRPSGGTDTQYF. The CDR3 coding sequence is TGTGCCAGCAGCTTAGGAAGGCCTAGCGGGGGCACAGATACGCAGTATTTT.

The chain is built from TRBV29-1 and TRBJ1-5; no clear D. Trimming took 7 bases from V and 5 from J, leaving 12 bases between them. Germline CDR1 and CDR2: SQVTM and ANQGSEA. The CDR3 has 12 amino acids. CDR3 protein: CSAKVADQPQHF. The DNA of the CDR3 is TGCAGCGCGAAAGTGGCGGATCAGCCCCAGCATTTT. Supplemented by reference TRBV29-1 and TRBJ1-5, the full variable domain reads SAVISQKPSRDICQRGTSLTIQCQVDSQVTMMFWYRQQPGQSLTLIATANQGSEATYESGFVIDKFPISRPNLTFSTLTVSNMSPEDSSIYLCSAKVADQPQHFGDGTRLSIL.

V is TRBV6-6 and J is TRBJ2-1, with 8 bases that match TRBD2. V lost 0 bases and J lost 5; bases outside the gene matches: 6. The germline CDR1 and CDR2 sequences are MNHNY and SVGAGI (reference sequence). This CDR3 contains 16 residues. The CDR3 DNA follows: TGTGCCAGCAGTTACTCGACCGGGGGGGCCCACAATGAGCAGTTCTTC. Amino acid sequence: CASSYSTGGAHNEQFF.

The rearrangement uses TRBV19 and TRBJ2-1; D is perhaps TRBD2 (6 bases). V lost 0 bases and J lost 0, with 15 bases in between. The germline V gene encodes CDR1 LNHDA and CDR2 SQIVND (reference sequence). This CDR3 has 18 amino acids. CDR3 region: CASSIDRFSGSSYNEQFF. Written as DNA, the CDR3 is TGTGCCAGTAGTATAGATAGATTTAGCGGCAGCTCCTACAATGAGCAGTTCTTC.

CDR3 sequence (DNA): TGTGCCATCAGTGAGTCGAATTATTGGCGGTCAAGTGGAAGTTCCATATATTTT. It encodes CAISESNYWRSSGSSIYF. The V and J genes are TRBV10-3 and TRBJ1-3, with D unresolved. Germline CDR1 ENHRY, CDR2 SYGVKD. V dropped 0 bases and J dropped 11 bases, with 26 bases sitting between them. CDR3 length: 18 amino acids.

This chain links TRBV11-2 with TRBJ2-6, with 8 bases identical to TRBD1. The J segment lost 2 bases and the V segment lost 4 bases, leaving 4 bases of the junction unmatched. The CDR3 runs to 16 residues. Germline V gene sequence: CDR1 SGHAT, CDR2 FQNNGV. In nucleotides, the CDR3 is TGTGCCAGCAGCTCGACAGGGGCCGCTGGGGCCAACGTCCTGACTTTC. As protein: CASSSTGAAGANVLTF.

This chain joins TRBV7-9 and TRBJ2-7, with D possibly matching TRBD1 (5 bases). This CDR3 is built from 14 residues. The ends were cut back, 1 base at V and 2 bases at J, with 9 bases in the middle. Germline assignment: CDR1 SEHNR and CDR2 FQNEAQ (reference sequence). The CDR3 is CASSLVSGPYEQYF. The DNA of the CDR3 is TGTGCCAGCAGCTTAGTATCAGGGCCCTACGAGCAGTACTTC.

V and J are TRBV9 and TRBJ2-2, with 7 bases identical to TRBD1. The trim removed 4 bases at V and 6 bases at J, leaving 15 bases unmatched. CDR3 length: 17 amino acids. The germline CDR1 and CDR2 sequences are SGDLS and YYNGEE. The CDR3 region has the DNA TGTGCCAGCAGCCCTAGACAGGGCCATACCCTGGCCGGGGAGCTGTTTTTT. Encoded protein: CASSPRQGHTLAGELFF.

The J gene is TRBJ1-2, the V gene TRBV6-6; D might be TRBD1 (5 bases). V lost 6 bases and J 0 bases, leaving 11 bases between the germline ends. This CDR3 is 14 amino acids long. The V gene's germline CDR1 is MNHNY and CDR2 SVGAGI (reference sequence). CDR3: CASRTVQANYGYTF. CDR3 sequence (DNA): TGTGCCAGCAGGACAGTTCAAGCTAACTATGGCTACACCTTC.